The T cell receptor beta chain under discussion was sequenced for a study of blood T cell repertoires in COVID-19 (dated by TCRdb to the early 2020s). With regard to the full study: Samples covering the acute and convalescent phases of COVID-19 were provided by collaborators in the United States, Italy and Spain. Deeply sampled blood TCRbeta repertoires from subjects exposed to, actively infected with, or recovered from COVID-19 were included in the dataset. Samples came from the ongoing ImmuneRACE study (first 160 participants) plus 1,254 subjects from 6 global collaborators. Sample metadata almost always included a de-identified subject ID, COVID-19 status, age in years and sex. Where HLA class I and class II types were available, the types were taken from metadata supplied by the sample provider, not from assay-based typing. The repertoires were released in a freely available public database meant as a resource for research on the immune response to SARS-CoV-2. The prospective study material was composed of cDNA or gDNA derived from T cells, B-cell-depleted T cells, or PBMCs. Summary of the overall study and its limitations: Clinical and demographic metadata were provided uncurated, with the amount varying by source and participant.

TCRbeta CDR3 regions were amplified from genomic DNA by means of the immunoSEQ Assay, a bias-controlled multiplex PCR. In the authors' own workflow: Nucleated cell counts per sample were estimated from amplification of reference gene primers within the assay. To quantify the absolute abundance of each unique TCRbeta CDR3 rearrangement, sequence reads were collapsed and filtered. Productive Simpson clonality was computed per sample as the square root of Simpson's diversity index over productive rearrangements. The table was pulled from immuneACCESS by TCRdb, which kept in-frame rearrangements only. Such tables lose some clones; where checked, under half of the loss comes from unresolved V genes, and the rest has no known cause. Clone size and V and J calls were adopted from that table, with D and trimming inferred from the DNA. This sample holds fewer than 450,000 clones; about 88% were observed only once. Together, the top ten hold around 7.9% of the sample.

This clone was seen a single time. This clone's antigen is unknown. The input lacks base qualities; no much larger clone sits a single base away. One collaborating source in Seattle enrolled patients while the patients were actively infected and followed the patients over time throughout the course of disease. Each collaborating institution followed its own protocols to collect whole blood in K2EDTA tubes. For TCRbeta analysis, collaborators shipped samples as frozen whole blood, isolated PBMCs, or DNA extracted from either of those sample types. Via the germline V gene (reference sequence), CDR1 is LNHDA and CDR2 SQIVND. V and J lose 5 bases and 0 bases, and a span of 5 bases separates them. The CDR3 spans 13 residues, from the cysteine through the phenylalanine. The kept DNA is CDR3 alone, 39 bases in frame from the first base.

The specimen sequenced was peripheral blood. This receptor chain uses TRBV19 and TRBJ2-1, with an unclear D gene assignment. The sequence was obtained from a woman aged 70-85 years with COVID-19, enrolled during active disease. The CDR3 reads as follows: CASSSISYNEQFF. The bases are TGTGCCAGTAGTTCTATCTCCTACAATGAGCAGTTCTTC. The reference TRBV19 and TRBJ2-1 proteins fill in what lies around the CDR3, so the full variable domain reads DGGITQSPKYLFRKEGQNVTLSCEQNLNHDAMYWYRQDPGQGLRLIYYSQIVNDFQKGDIAEGYSVSREKKESFPLTVTSAQKNPTAFYLCASSSISYNEQFFGPGTRLTVL.